The 11 T cell receptor beta chains listed next were all sequenced from one sample in a study of early T cells in non-severe SARS-CoV-2 infection. TCRdb processed the 5' RACE reads anew with MiXCR; each CDR3 protein has one entry. The sample records 100,000 to 150,000 distinct CDR3 sequences, about 15% being singletons. Material: whole blood. Receptors originate from an adult who was a healthcare worker with PCR-confirmed SARS-CoV-2 infection or an uninfected control (not recorded which).

There are a few counts of this clonotype. The genes are TRBV7-2 and TRBJ2-7, with D possibly TRBD1 on 6 matching bases. Per the germline V gene, CDR1 is SGHTA and CDR2 is FQGNSA. CDR3 length: 15 residues. Trimming took 5 bases from V and 2 from J, leaving 16 bases between them. In DNA, the CDR3 is TGTGCCAGCAGCCCCCTGCTGGGGGCCGCCTACGAGCAGTACTTC. Encoded protein: CASSPLLGAAYEQYF.

The V gene is TRBV7-9, the J gene TRBJ1-6; 7 bases match TRBD1. The CDR3 has 15 residues. CDR1 is SEHNR, CDR2 FQNEAQ, per germline (reference sequence). With 0 bases clipped from V and 5 bases from J, the junction kept 1 base outside the gene matches. The CDR3 nucleotides read TGTGCCAGCAGCTTAGCGGGGACAGATAATTCACCCCTCCACTTT. Protein: CASSLAGTDNSPLHF.

V is TRBV29-1 and J is TRBJ1-5, with D unclear. CDR3 length: 12 amino acids. The germline V and J ends were trimmed by 6 bases and 7 bases, with 13 bases remaining between them. CDR1 is SQVTM and CDR2 is ANQGSEA in the germline V gene. The DNA of the CDR3 is TGCAGCGTGGCCCAGATGGGGCAGCCCCAGCATTTT. It encodes CSVAQMGQPQHF.

This clonotype has more than one count but fewer than ten. The chain employs TRBV6-2 or TRBV6-3 and TRBJ1-2; 8 bases are a match to TRBD1. CDR3 length: 14 amino acids. J gave up 7 bases and V 7 bases, and 11 bases lay outside the gene matches. Germline V gives CDR1 MNHEY, CDR2 SVGEGT. The DNA of the CDR3 is TGTGCCAGCACCCCAGGAGGACAGGGAATTGGCTACACCTTC. Its translation: CASTPGGQGIGYTF.

This clonotype was seen a handful of times. The J gene is TRBJ1-2, the V gene TRBV6-6; D ambiguous. Germline V gene lookup returns CDR1 MNHNY and CDR2 SVGAGI (reference sequence). Trimming shortened V by 2 bases and J by 8 bases, and 12 bases separated the two germline ends. This CDR3 comprises 13 residues. CDR3: CASSYRAEGGYTF. CDR3 sequence (DNA): TGTGCCAGCAGTTACCGTGCCGAGGGAGGCTACACCTTC.

This clonotype has ten or more counts. The chain recombines TRBV5-1 with TRBJ1-3; D not certain. CDR1 and CDR2 from the germline V gene are SGHRS and YFSETQ. The V end was cut by 0 bases, the J end by 2 bases, with 9 bases between. The CDR3 contains 15 residues. The CDR3 loop is CASSLGHSTGNTIYF. In nucleotides, the CDR3 is TGCGCCAGCAGCTTGGGGCATAGTACTGGAAACACCATATATTTT.

This clonotype appeared a few times. CDR3 residues: CSVEVGPGYGYTF. DNA for the CDR3: TGCAGCGTTGAAGTGGGCCCAGGGTATGGCTACACCTTC. This chain links TRBV29-1 with TRBJ1-2, with D possibly matching TRBD1 (5 bases). Germline V gene lookup returns CDR1 SQVTM and CDR2 ANQGSEA. Trimming stripped 1 base from V and 5 bases from J, with 11 bases between. The CDR3 contains 13 residues.

In this sample, this clonotype turned up a few times. This chain links TRBV7-8 with TRBJ2-5; 11 nucleotides align to TRBD1. Trimming took 3 bases from V and 7 from J; bases not matched to a gene: 13. CDR1 is SGHVS and CDR2 is FQNEAQ in the germline V gene. This CDR3 has 17 residues. DNA for the CDR3: TGTGCCAGCAGCTTTCTAGGACAGGGGGCTGGGAAGGGGACCCAGTACTTC. Translated: CASSFLGQGAGKGTQYF.

This clonotype came up a few times. The J gene is TRBJ1-5, the V gene TRBV12-3 or TRBV12-4; possible D gene TRBD1, 5 bases. This CDR3 comprises 15 residues. V lost 5 bases and J 3 bases, leaving 14 bases between the germline ends. The CDR3 DNA reads as TGTGCCAGCAGTGGGAGCGGGGGGATCAATCAGCCCCAGCATTTT. Residues: CASSGSGGINQPQHF.

This clonotype was picked up many times. The V gene is TRBV29-1, the J gene TRBJ2-7, with 10 nucleotides matching TRBD1. CDR1 SQVTM and CDR2 ANQGSEA come from the germline V gene. V dropped 3 bases and J dropped 5; count of bases not matched to a gene: 4. This CDR3 has 13 amino acids. The CDR3 region has the DNA TGCAGCGTTGAGGACAGGGGGTCCGACGAGCAGTACTTC. Translating it yields CSVEDRGSDEQYF.

The rearrangement links TRBV6-5 to TRBJ1-6; D might be TRBD1 (6 bases). V was shortened by 10 bases and J by 2 bases, with 15 bases between the two germline ends. Per the germline V gene, CDR1 is MNHEY and CDR2 is SVGAGI. The CDR3 runs to 15 residues. CDR3 nucleotides: TGTGCCACCTTCTCTAGGACAGCCTATAATTCACCCCTCCACTTT. As protein: CATFSRTAYNSPLHF.